This TCR beta chain came from a study of cytotoxic CD8 clonotypes in ibrutinib-treated CLL. Study in general: A mean of approximately 260,000 productive templates and more than 75,000 productive rearrangements was obtained per sample. General study points: Progressing and sustained-remission patients had different sampling times. At the start, clonality exceeded age-matched healthy donors and followed circulating CD8+ T-cell counts.

Notes on this clone: Its target is not known. Just one base apart from a much larger clone, this may be a read error.

Profiled with immunoSEQ multiplex PCR; TCRdb holds only in-frame clones, not every one. The data show 60,000 to 65,000 clones, 57% seen once. Genomic DNA in a quantity of 1.5 to 2 micrograms was derived from cryopreserved PBMCs for TCR beta libraries. The clonotype comes from a human donor with chronic lymphocytic leukemia. Sequencing used PBMCs, obtained after 12 months of ibrutinib treatment.

DNA for the CDR3: TGTGCCAGCAGTCGGACTAGCGCTACCTACGAGCAGTACTTC. Translation gives CASSRTSATYEQYF. The V call is TRBV2, the J call TRBJ2-7; 9 bases agree with TRBD2. The germline gives CDR1 SNHLY, CDR2 FYNNEI. J was trimmed by 2 bases and V by 5 bases; bases with no gene match: 4. CDR3 length equals 14 residues.